A single TCR beta chain is shown here with its context. Antigen: not known. CD4+ T cell isolation took place after less than 13 days of culture. The sample belongs to a study of vaccination effects on CD4 cells after COVID-19. As for the study in general: Specimens were obtained from a couple of convalescent patients 16 days and one week prior to vaccination.

Clones were read by immunoSEQ multiplex PCR, and TCRdb kept only the in-frame ones, dropping some. The repertoire holds about 46,000 clones, with around 76% as singletons. The CDR3 runs 15 residues. Trimming took off 0 bases at V and 5 bases at J, with 13 bases between the two ends. Per germline, CDR1 SGHVS and CDR2 FNYEAQ. The genes are TRBV7-6 and TRBJ1-2, with D tentatively TRBD1 (5 bases). This sequence was found in a human donor who had a prior SARS-CoV-2 infection. Sequenced here: CD4+ T cells from PBMCs cultured without peptide, sampled before COVID-19 vaccination. CDR3: CASSLATREEYGYTF. The DNA for the CDR3 is TGTGCCAGCAGCTTAGCGACCAGGGAGGAGTATGGCTACACCTTC. Looking up the rest from reference TRBV7-6 and TRBJ1-2 gives the full variable domain: GAGVSQSPRYKVTKRGQDVALRCDPISGHVSLYWYRQALGQGPEFLTYFNYEAQQDKSGLPNDRFSAERPEGSISTLTIQRTEQRDSAMYRCASSLATREEYGYTFGSGTRLTVV.